A single sample gave rise to the 26 T cell receptor beta chains below, sequenced in a study of T cell changes during pregnancy in multiple sclerosis (dated by TCRdb to the late 2010s). To prepare the library, the immunoSEQ multiplex PCR assay was applied. The table comes from immuneACCESS by way of TCRdb, which keeps in-frame sequences with V and J called. Part of the clones is missing from these tables; in studies checked, under half for an unresolved V gene and the rest for unknown reasons. The sample profile shows 70,000 to 80,000 clones; 90% to 95% of them were found once. The ten biggest clones cover roughly 1% of the sample. Sequencing used peripheral blood, obtained in the first trimester of pregnancy. The source is a female donor with multiple sclerosis, enrolled in a pregnancy study.

CDR3 sequence: CASSLVPYFLETQYF. In nucleotides, the CDR3 is TGTGCCAGCAGCTTAGTACCCTACTTCTTAGAGACCCAGTACTTC. This rearrangement joins TRBV11-2 to TRBJ2-5; D is unresolved. Trimming stripped 1 base from V and 4 bases from J, with 13 bases between. The CDR3 consists of 15 residues. Germline lookup yields CDR1 SGHAT and CDR2 FQNNGV.

The chain combines TRBV6-5 with TRBJ1-2; 7 bases align to TRBD1. After removal of 4 bases from V and 10 bases from J, the junction contained 6 bases not matched to a gene. CDR1 MNHEY and CDR2 SVGAGI come from the germline V gene. CDR3 length: 12 amino acids. The CDR3 DNA follows: TGTGCCAGCAGTTGGGACAGCTTATTCTACACCTTC. It yields the protein CASSWDSLFYTF.

Of note for this clone: Other DNA sequences of this sample code for an identical CDR3. The chain is built from TRBV18 and TRBJ2-3, with D unclear. CDR3 length: 14 amino acids. CDR1 and CDR2 from the germline V gene are KGHSH and LQKENI. Trimming removed 3 bases at V and 1 base at J, with 8 bases between. CDR3 region: CASSPPFRTDTQYF. CDR3 DNA sequence: TGTGCCAGCTCACCCCCTTTCCGCACAGATACGCAGTATTTT.

This clone has only one observation. The rearrangement uses TRBV5-5 and TRBJ1-6; D not resolved. V shed 2 bases and J shed 0 bases, with 3 bases lying between them. The CDR3 has 14 residues. Germline V gives CDR1 SGHKS, CDR2 YYEKEE (reference sequence). The CDR3 region has the DNA TGTGCCAGCAGCTTCTTCTCCTATAATTCACCCCTCCACTTT. The encoded protein is CASSFFSYNSPLHF.

This clone appeared a single time. The V and J genes are TRBV14 and TRBJ1-3; D is possibly TRBD1 (5 bases). This CDR3 is built from 17 residues. Per the germline V gene, CDR1 is SGHDN and CDR2 is FVKESK. The ends were cut back, 1 base at V and 0 bases at J, with 13 bases in the middle. The CDR3 region is CASSQVRGTSSGNTIYF. As DNA, the CDR3 is TGTGCCAGCAGCCAAGTTCGGGGGACGAGCTCTGGAAACACCATATATTTT.

The chain uses TRBV18 and TRBJ2-1; weak D call: TRBD1 (6 bases). V was clipped by 1 base and J by 7 bases, with 14 bases between them. Germline CDR1 KGHSH, CDR2 LQKENI. The CDR3 is made up of 15 amino acids. The DNA for the CDR3 is TGTGCCAGCTCACCACGAACAGGGAGAGGGAATGAGCAGTTCTTC. Translation gives CASSPRTGRGNEQFF.

The rearrangement joins TRBV6-1 to TRBJ1-1, with unresolved D. In germline, CDR1 is MNHNS, CDR2 SASEGT. V lost 4 bases to trimming and J lost 5 bases, with 8 bases between them. The length of the CDR3 is 12 residues. This CDR3 reads CASSGRWTEAFF. CDR3 bases: TGTGCCAGCAGTGGCAGGTGGACTGAAGCTTTCTTT.

This chain links TRBV18 with TRBJ2-7, with 7 bases matching TRBD1. CDR3 length: 15 amino acids. The V gene's germline CDR1 is KGHSH and CDR2 LQKENI. With V trimmed by 2 bases and J by 6 bases, 10 bases remained unmatched. The CDR3 DNA sequence: TGTGCCAGCTCACCAGTTGAGAGGGGGCTAATCGAGCAGTACTTC. Residues: CASSPVERGLIEQYF.

The V gene is TRBV9, the J gene TRBJ1-1; 7 positions agree with TRBD1. CDR1 and CDR2 (germline): SGDLS, YYNGEE. Losses at the gene ends were 5 bases for V and 2 bases for J; bases not matched to a gene: 6. This CDR3 has 14 residues. The CDR3 coding sequence is TGTGCCAGCAGTGTGGGACAGACCAACACTGAAGCTTTCTTT. Translated: CASSVGQTNTEAFF.

The chain joins TRBV5-4 to TRBJ1-1, with D uncertain. The V and J ends lost 2 bases and 1 base respectively, with 6 bases between them. CDR1 and CDR2 from the germline V gene are SGHNT and YYREEE (reference sequence). The CDR3 has 13 residues. The DNA of the CDR3 is TGTGCCAGCAGCTTATACAGGAACACTGAAGCTTTCTTT. It encodes CASSLYRNTEAFF.

This rearrangement joins TRBV7-9 to TRBJ2-2; TRBD1 might be the D (5 bases). Per the germline V gene, CDR1 is SEHNR and CDR2 is FQNEAQ (reference sequence). V lost 2 bases and J 0 bases, leaving 7 bases between the germline ends. The CDR3 has 15 residues. CDR3 coding DNA: TGTGCCAGCAGCTTACAGGGAACGAACACCGGGGAGCTGTTTTTT. Amino acids: CASSLQGTNTGELFF. Full variable domain (outside the CDR3, taken from reference TRBV7-9 and TRBJ2-2): DTGVSQNPRHKITKRGQNVTFRCDPISEHNRLYWYRQTLGQGPEFLTYFQNEAQLEKSRLLSDRFSAERPKGSFSTLEIQRTEQGDSAMYLCASSLQGTNTGELFFGEGSRLTVL.

The chain couples TRBV9 to TRBJ2-1, with 8 bases lining up with TRBD1. Germline CDR1 reads SGDLS; CDR2 reads YYNGEE. The CDR3 runs to 12 residues. V lost 7 bases, J lost 10 bases, and 7 bases stayed unmatched. The CDR3 coding sequence is TGTGCCAGCGGCCGAACAGGGGGAGAGCAGTTCTTC. It encodes CASGRTGGEQFF.

The chain links TRBV18 to TRBJ1-1, with 10 bases lining up with TRBD1. CDR1 is KGHSH and CDR2 is LQKENI in the germline V gene. The CDR3 sequence is 18 residues long. V shed 3 bases, J shed 0 bases, and the junction held 10 bases outside the gene matches. In DNA, the CDR3 is TGTGCCAGCTCACCCCGCCGGACAGGGGGAAATTTGAACACTGAAGCTTTCTTT. Residues: CASSPRRTGGNLNTEAFF.

This clone was seen once. The chain is built from TRBV5-1 and TRBJ1-1; possible D gene TRBD1, 6 bases. Germline CDR1 reads SGHRS; CDR2 reads YFSETQ. V lost 1 base and J lost 4, with 11 bases in between. CDR3 length equals 14 residues. This CDR3 reads CASSLQGSGTEAFF. The CDR3 DNA reads TGCGCCAGCAGCTTGCAGGGGTCGGGCACTGAAGCTTTCTTT.

The chain employs TRBV6-1 and TRBJ1-5; D perhaps matches TRBD1 (6 bases). V lost 6 bases, J lost 7 bases, and 13 bases lay in between. Germline CDR1 is MNHNS and CDR2 is SASEGT. The CDR3 loop spans 13 amino acids. In DNA form, the CDR3 reads TGTGCCAGCAGCCCACAGGGTGGCCAGCCCCAGCATTTT. Its protein is CASSPQGGQPQHF.

The rearrangement joins TRBV18 to TRBJ2-1; possibly TRBD2 for D (5 bases). CDR1 is KGHSH and CDR2 is LQKENI in the germline V gene. The CDR3 covers 13 residues. V was pared by 1 base and J by 9 bases, with 10 bases between. The CDR3 DNA reads TGTGCCAGCTCACCACTTGTTGAGGGTGAGCAGTTCTTC. Encoded protein: CASSPLVEGEQFF.

V usage is TRBV5-8 and J usage is TRBJ2-3; 9 bases agree with TRBD2. Germline CDR1 is SGHTS and CDR2 is YDEGEE. CDR3 length: 15 residues. V trimming: 5 bases; J trimming: 5 bases; junction bases outside the gene matches: 9. Here the CDR3 DNA reads TGTGCCAGCAGTCTCCGGGGCGGGGGGGAAGATACGCAGTATTTT. Its translation: CASSLRGGGEDTQYF.

The V gene is TRBV9, the J gene TRBJ1-5, with D unresolved. The CDR3 contains 15 residues. The V gene's germline CDR1 is SGDLS and CDR2 YYNGEE. V was clipped by 0 bases and J by 3 bases, with 10 bases between them. CDR3 sequence (DNA): TGTGCCAGCAGCGTAGGTGGAGGGCTCAATCAGCCCCAGCATTTT. Translation: CASSVGGGLNQPQHF. Looking up the rest from reference TRBV9 and TRBJ1-5 gives the full variable domain: DSGVTQTPKHLITATGQRVTLRCSPRSGDLSVYWYQQSLDQGLQFLIQYYNGEERAKGNILERFSAQQFPDLHSELNLSSLELGDSALYFCASSVGGGLNQPQHFGDGTRLSIL.

The chain joins TRBV2 to TRBJ1-2; unclear D gene. Trimming pared 8 bases from V and 8 bases from J, leaving 24 bases between. The germline gives CDR1 SNHLY, CDR2 FYNNEI. The CDR3 contains 15 residues. The CDR3 DNA follows: TGTGCCAGCGCCCTTTTGCGAGACAACCCCAAAGGCTACACCTTC. It codes for CASALLRDNPKGYTF.

CDR3 region: CASSLLWQGVSGNTIYF. CDR3 DNA: TGTGCCAGCAGTTTACTTTGGCAGGGGGTCTCTGGAAACACCATATATTTT. The chain links TRBV28 to TRBJ1-3, with 7 bases that match TRBD1. Germline values: CDR1 MDHEN, CDR2 SYDVKM. The CDR3 totals 17 residues. V lost 2 bases, J lost 0 bases, and 7 bases stayed unmatched. Full variable domain (missing parts from reference TRBV28 and TRBJ1-3): DVKVTQSSRYLVKRTGEKVFLECVQDMDHENMFWYRQDPGLGLRLIYFSYDVKMKEKGDIPEGYSVSREKKERFSLILESASTNQTSMYLCASSLLWQGVSGNTIYFGEGSWLTVV.

Written as DNA, the CDR3 is TGTGCCAGCAGCGCCGGGACAGCAACTAATGAAAAACTGTTTTTT. It encodes CASSAGTATNEKLFF. The chain is built from TRBV7-9 and TRBJ1-4, with TRBD1 identical over 7 bases. From germline, CDR1 is SEHNR and CDR2 FQNEAQ (reference sequence). CDR3 size: 15 residues. Trimming removed 5 bases from V and 0 bases from J; junction bases left unmatched: 3.

This clone has only one observation. The genes are TRBV6-7 and TRBJ1-5; D is unresolved. TRBV6-7 is an ORF, and what it does is uncertain. Between the trimmed V and J ends, which lost 6 bases and 0 bases, there was a span of 15 bases. The CDR3 sequence is 16 residues long. For the CDR3, the DNA is TGTGCCAGCAGCCCTCCGGAGGAAGATAGCAATCAGCCCCAGCATTTT. This encodes CASSPPEEDSNQPQHF.

The chain couples TRBV28 to TRBJ1-5; 10 nucleotides align to TRBD1. There are 14 residues in the CDR3. The V gene end was trimmed by 6 bases and the J gene end by 7 bases; junction bases not matched to a gene: 6. CDR1 is MDHEN and CDR2 is SYDVKM in the germline V gene. This CDR3 reads CASRPGTGDQPQHF. Written as DNA, the CDR3 is TGTGCCAGCAGACCCGGGACAGGGGACCAGCCCCAGCATTTT.

This clone appeared once. This chain connects TRBV4-1 to TRBJ2-7; perhaps TRBD2 as D (6 bases). The germline gives CDR1 MGHRA, CDR2 YSYEKL. The CDR3 has 14 residues. V was cut by 1 base and J by 3 bases, with 10 bases left in between. CDR3 in DNA: TGCGCCAGCAGCCAAGTCAAGGGAGGCTACGAGCAGTACTTC. It codes for CASSQVKGGYEQYF.

The rearrangement links TRBV6-1 to TRBJ1-5, with 8 bases identical to TRBD1. Germline values: CDR1 MNHNS, CDR2 SASEGT. V lost 2 bases to trimming and J lost 5 bases; unmatched junction nucleotides: 11. CDR3 length: 17 amino acids. For the CDR3, the DNA is TGTGCCAGCAGTGAATCTGACCTCAGGGGGCCAGATCAGCCCCAGCATTTT. Translated: CASSESDLRGPDQPQHF.

This clone was seen more than once but under ten times. The chain has TRBV19 and TRBJ1-2; D is possibly TRBD1 (6 bases). This CDR3 region has 13 residues. From germline, CDR1 is LNHDA and CDR2 SQIVND (reference sequence). V lost 4 bases to trimming and J lost 6 bases, with 12 bases between them. CDR3 in amino acids: CASSTGTRNGYTF. CDR3 DNA sequence: TGTGCCAGTAGTACCGGGACACGAAATGGCTACACCTTC.